The T cell receptor (beta chain) under discussion was sequenced for a study of T cell changes during pregnancy in multiple sclerosis. Using immunoSEQ multiplex PCR, the repertoire was profiled, and TCRdb retains in-frame clones only, with some absent. The sample shows about 48,000 clones, roughly 94% of them seen only once. The source material was CD4+ T cells from peripheral blood mononuclear cells, sampled in the first trimester of pregnancy. The TCR sequence derives from a female donor with multiple sclerosis, enrolled in a pregnancy study.

The CDR3 loop is CSAATGGELFF. The CDR3 bases are TGCAGTGCTGCGACGGGCGGGGAGCTGTTTTTT. The rearrangement uses TRBV20-1 and TRBJ2-2; D gene uncertain. CDR1 is DFQATT and CDR2 is SNEGSKA in the germline V gene (reference sequence). This CDR3 comprises 11 residues. Trimming cost V 5 bases and J 7 bases, with 8 bases left between them.